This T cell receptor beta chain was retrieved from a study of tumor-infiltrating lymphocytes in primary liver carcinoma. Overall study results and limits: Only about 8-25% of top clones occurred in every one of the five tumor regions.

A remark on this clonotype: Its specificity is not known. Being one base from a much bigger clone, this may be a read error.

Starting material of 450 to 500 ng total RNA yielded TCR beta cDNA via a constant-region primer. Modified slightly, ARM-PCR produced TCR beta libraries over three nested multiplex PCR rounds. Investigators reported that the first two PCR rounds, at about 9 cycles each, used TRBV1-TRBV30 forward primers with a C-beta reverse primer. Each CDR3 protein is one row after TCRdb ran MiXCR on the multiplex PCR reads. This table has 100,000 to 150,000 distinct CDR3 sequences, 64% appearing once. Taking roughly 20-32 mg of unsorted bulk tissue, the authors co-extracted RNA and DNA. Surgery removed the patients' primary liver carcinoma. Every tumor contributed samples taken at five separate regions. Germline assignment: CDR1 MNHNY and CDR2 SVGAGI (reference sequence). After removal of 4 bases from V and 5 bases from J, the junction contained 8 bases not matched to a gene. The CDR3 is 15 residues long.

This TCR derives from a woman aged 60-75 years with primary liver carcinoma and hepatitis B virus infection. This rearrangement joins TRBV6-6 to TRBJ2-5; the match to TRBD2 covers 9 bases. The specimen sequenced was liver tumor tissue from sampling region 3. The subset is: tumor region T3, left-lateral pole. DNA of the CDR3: TGTGCCAGCAGTTCCGGACGGGCGGGAGGGGAGACCCAGTACTTC. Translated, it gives CASSSGRAGGETQYF.